Below are 3 T cell receptor beta chains sequenced from a single sample in a study of OX40 agonist ivuxolimab in advanced cancers. Profiled with immunoSEQ multiplex PCR; TCRdb holds only in-frame clones, not every one. Here the sample spans almost 45,000 clones, approximately 85% being singletons. Sequencing was performed on CD4+ or CD8+ T cells sorted from blood, taken in a trial of the OX40 agonist ivuxolimab. Source of these receptors: an adult with an advanced solid tumor such as melanoma, head and neck, liver or kidney cancer.

The V call is TRBV4-3, the J call TRBJ1-2, with D perhaps matching TRBD1 (6 bases). Trimming left V 0 bases short and J 1 base short, with 15 bases between. Germline-derived CDR1 and CDR2 are LGHNA and YSLEER. The CDR3 contains 17 residues. CDR3 in DNA: TGCGCCAGCAGCCAAGATTATTTCCGGACAGTTAACTATGGCTACACCTTC. Protein sequence: CASSQDYFRTVNYGYTF.

Details on this clone: At one of its ends the junction is not consistent with the germline gene, which may arise from a read error. This chain connects TRBV10-2 to TRBJ1-6, with D tentatively TRBD1 (5 bases). Germline assignment: CDR1 WSHSY and CDR2 SAAADI. This CDR3 spans 12 amino acids. CDR3: CASSESGTPGDF. In DNA, the CDR3 is TGCGCCAGCAGTGAGTCCGGGACGCCTGGGGACTTT.

This sequence joins TRBV6-5 and TRBJ2-7, with D maybe TRBD2 (6 bases). This CDR3 has 15 residues. V lost 0 bases and J 4 bases, leaving 13 bases between the germline ends. The germline V gene encodes CDR1 MNHEY and CDR2 SVGAGI. DNA of the CDR3: TGTGCCAGCAGTTACTCCACCGGGAGAAATTACGAGCAGTACGTC. It is translated as CASSYSTGRNYEQYV.